Reported below is one TCR beta chain. Its antigen specificity is not known. Per-base quality was not reported, and no clone a single base away is much larger than it. This entry belongs to a study of OX40 agonist ivuxolimab in advanced cancers. As for the study more broadly: The costimulatory receptor OX40 (CD134) was targeted by ivuxolimab, a fully human IgG2 agonistic monoclonal antibody. Intravenous ivuxolimab was administered to patients every 2 weeks at six dose levels: 0.01, 0.1, 0.3, 1.5, 3 and 10 mg/kg. Of the roughly 51 dose-escalation patients, hepatocellular carcinoma was present in approximately 20, melanoma in approximately 15, renal cell carcinoma in 9 and head and neck cancer in 9. In the dose-escalation cohort, 82.7% of patients were male, and the mean age was approximately 55 years, with a range of about 23 to 90. Patients were allowed to have had prior anti-PD-1, anti-PD-L1 or anti-CTLA-4 therapy, and more than 35% of the dose-escalation patients had been treated with checkpoint inhibitors. Partial responses occurred in three dose-escalation patients, of whom one had hepatocellular carcinoma and two had cutaneous melanoma. Peripheral TCRbeta sequencing aimed to test whether ivuxolimab altered TCR sequence diversity and caused clonal T-cell expansion. The paper reports the monotherapy dose-escalation portion (N of about 54 patients) of the phase I ivuxolimab trial.

The trial excluded patients who had a history of autoimmune disease or who were on systemic immunosuppression. Peripheral blood for TCR sequencing was drawn from every dose cohort at baseline, at cycle 4 day 1 and at cycle 7 day 1. The samples were taken from a phase I, first-in-human, multicenter, open-label dose-escalation trial of ivuxolimab. Adults with locally advanced or metastatic melanoma, renal cell carcinoma, hepatocellular carcinoma or head and neck squamous cell carcinoma were enrolled in the trial. Before TCR sequencing, CD4+ T cells and CD8+ T cells were sorted from peripheral blood as separate populations. On the study overall, not on this receptor specifically: After ivuxolimab, more expanded clones were found on average in CD8+ T cells than in CD4+ T cells. At doses from 0.1 to 3.0 mg/kg, clonal expansion was seen in both CD4+ and CD8+ blood T cells between baseline and week 6. The antigen specificity of the clonally expanded peripheral T cells was not determined. Low levels of normalized T-cell clonal expansion were also seen in some patients who did not respond. Partial responders in the 0.1-3.0 mg/kg groups had among the lowest normalized peripheral clonal expansion, especially among CD8+ T cells.

V is cut by 3 bases and J by 4 bases, and the space between the germline ends is 22 bases. The germline V gene yields MNHNS for CDR1 and SASEGT for CDR2. Spanning cysteine to phenylalanine, the CDR3 consists of 18 amino acids. The only DNA kept is the CDR3, 54 bases in frame from the first base. For sequencing of the TCRbeta CDR3 region, genomic DNA was extracted from the sorted cells. TCRbeta CDR3 regions were sequenced using the immunoSEQ Assay. TCRdb provides this immuneACCESS table in a form limited to in-frame rearrangements. Some clones are lacking; in checked studies, under half of them reflect an unresolved V gene, and why the rest are absent is not known. This sample has 50,000 to 70,000 clones in its table, and 85% of those were observed once. The ten largest clonotypes hold about 3% of the sample.

This sequence originates from an adult with an advanced solid tumor such as melanoma, head and neck, liver or kidney cancer. The sequence is built from TRBV6-1 and TRBJ1-5, with a weak D call of TRBD1 (6 bases match). This material consisted of CD4+ or CD8+ T cells sorted from blood, taken in a trial of the OX40 agonist ivuxolimab. The DNA reads as follows: TGTGCCAGCAGTGATTCCCTACAGGGATCGGTAAGAAATCAGCCCCAGCATTTT. Translated, it gives CASSDSLQGSVRNQPQHF.